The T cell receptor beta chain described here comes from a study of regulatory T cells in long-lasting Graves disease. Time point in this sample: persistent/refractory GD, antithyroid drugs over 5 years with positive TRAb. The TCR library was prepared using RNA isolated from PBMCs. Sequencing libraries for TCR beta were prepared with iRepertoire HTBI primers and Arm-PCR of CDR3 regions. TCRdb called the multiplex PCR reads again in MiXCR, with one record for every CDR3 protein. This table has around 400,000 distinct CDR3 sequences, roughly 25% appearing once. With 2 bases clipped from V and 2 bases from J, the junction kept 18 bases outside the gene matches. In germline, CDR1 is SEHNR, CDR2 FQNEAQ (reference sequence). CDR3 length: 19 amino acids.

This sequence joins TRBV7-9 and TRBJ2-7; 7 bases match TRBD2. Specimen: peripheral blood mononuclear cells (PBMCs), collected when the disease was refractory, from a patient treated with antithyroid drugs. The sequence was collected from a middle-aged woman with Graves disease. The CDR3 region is CASSLITGAGTFRAYEQYF. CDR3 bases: TGTGCCAGCAGCTTAATAACCGGAGCGGGAACCTTTAGGGCCTACGAGCAGTACTTC.